This is a list of T cell receptor beta chains from one sample in a study of Ad26.COV2.S vaccination and SARS-CoV-2 variants. Clones were sequenced by immunoSEQ multiplex PCR, and TCRdb holds only the in-frame ones, with some missing. The table lists some 300,000 clones, 86% of them singletons. The starting material was peripheral blood, obtained in a trial of Ad26.COV2.S vaccine versus placebo. The receptors derive from a person aged 18-65 years who received the Ad26.COV2.S COVID-19 vaccine or a placebo. The CDR3 runs from the conserved cysteine through the conserved F or W. A D gene is named only where the DNA matches it firmly. Clone size is not always given. Where it is, it says once, few, many or a class for expanded clones.

J gene,D gene,V gene,clone size,CDR3 protein,CDR3 DNA
TRBJ2-5,TRBD1,TRBV2,.,CASIQTGRETQYF,TGTGCCAGCATACAGACAGGGCGCGAGACCCAGTACTTC
TRBJ2-7,.,TRBV7-2,.,CASSFRTATYEQYF,TGTGCCAGCAGCTTTCGGACAGCCACCTACGAGCAGTACTTC
TRBJ1-1,.,TRBV6-5,.,CASSKDTLYTEAFF,TGTGCCAGCAGTAAGGACACTCTTTACACTGAAGCTTTCTTT
TRBJ2-1,TRBD2,TRBV5-4,.,CASSFAGGGYNEQFF,TGTGCCAGCAGCTTTGCGGGCGGGGGATACAATGAGCAGTTCTTC
TRBJ1-2,.,TRBV30,few,CAWESTDSPNYGYTF,TGTGCCTGGGAATCCACAGACTCGCCTAACTATGGCTACACCTTC
TRBJ2-7,TRBD2,TRBV7-2,.,CASSLGPVGGGYEQYF,TGTGCCAGCAGCTTAGGGCCGGTGGGCGGGGGCTACGAGCAGTACTTC
TRBJ1-4,.,TRBV7-9,few,CASSLAGSNEKLFF,TGTGCCAGCAGCTTAGCCGGCAGTAATGAAAAACTGTTTTTT
TRBJ1-2,.,TRBV30,.,CAWSVGYGYTF,TGTGCCTGGAGTGTAGGGTATGGCTACACCTTC
TRBJ1-2,.,TRBV27,.,CAASRQPNYGYTF,TGTGCCGCTTCTCGACAGCCTAACTATGGCTACACCTTC
TRBJ1-4,.,TRBV4-3,.,CASSQDRTLGEKLFF,TGCGCCAGCAGCCAAGATCGAACCCTAGGGGAAAAACTGTTTTTT
TRBJ2-3,TRBD1,TRBV6-5,.,CASSRGTGTTDTQYF,TGTGCCAGCAGTAGAGGGACAGGCACCACAGATACGCAGTATTTT
TRBJ2-3,TRBD2,TRBV19,.,CASSDSGATDTQYF,TGTGCCAGTAGTGATAGCGGGGCGACAGATACGCAGTATTTT
TRBJ1-4,.,TRBV3-1/TRBV3-2,.,CASSQKYLGNEKLFF,TGTGCCAGCAGCCAAAAATACTTGGGTAATGAAAAACTGTTTTTT
TRBJ2-2,.,TRBV6-4,medium-sized,CASSDRDTGELFF,TGTGCCAGCAGTGACAGGGACACCGGGGAGCTGTTTTTT
TRBJ1-2,.,TRBV6-5,once,CASSYGSEYGYTF,TGTGCCAGCAGTTACGGGTCAGAATATGGCTACACCTTC
TRBJ1-6,.,TRBV7-9,.,CASSADRRDNPPLHF,TGTGCCAGCAGCGCAGACCGGCGAGATAACCCACCCCTCCACTTT
TRBJ1-5,.,TRBV18,few,CASSPETAGQPQHF,TGTGCCAGCTCACCTGAAACAGCCGGTCAGCCCCAGCATTTT
TRBJ1-2,.,TRBV7-9,once,CASSLTTPTRGYTF,TGTGCCAGCAGCCTAACGACTCCGACTAGGGGCTACACCTTC
TRBJ2-5,.,TRBV5-1,.,CASSFGGPETQYF,TGCGCCAGCAGCTTCGGGGGCCCGGAGACCCAGTACTTC